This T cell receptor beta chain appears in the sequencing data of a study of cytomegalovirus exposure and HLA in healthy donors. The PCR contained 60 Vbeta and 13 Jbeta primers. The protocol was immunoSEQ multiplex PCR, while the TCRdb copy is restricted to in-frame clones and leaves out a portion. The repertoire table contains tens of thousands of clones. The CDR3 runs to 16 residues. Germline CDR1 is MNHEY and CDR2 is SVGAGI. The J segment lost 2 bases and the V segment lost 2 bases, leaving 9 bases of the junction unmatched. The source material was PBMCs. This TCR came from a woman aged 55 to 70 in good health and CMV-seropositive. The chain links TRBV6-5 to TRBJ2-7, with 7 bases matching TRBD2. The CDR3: CASSYTGGMGAYEQYF. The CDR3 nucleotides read TGTGCCAGCAGTTACACGGGGGGTATGGGGGCCTACGAGCAGTACTTC.